The clone carrying this T cell receptor beta chain appeared a few times. Its specificity is unknown. The data were obtained in a study of blood T cells in healthy people across ages. The study, taken as a whole, reports: Those diversity estimates obtained from one million T cells were thought to be underestimates.

Healthy Caucasian individuals from Russia aged about 6 to 90 were enrolled as donors. Total RNA, at least 5 micrograms per sample, was extracted from PBMCs. Using a J-beta primer mix together with a sample-barcoded 5' primer, a second PCR was run for 7 to 11 cycles. Via MiXCR, TCRdb re-called the 5' RACE reads, giving one row per CDR3 protein. The table records fewer than 2,000,000 distinct CDR3 sequences, almost 35% of them present only once. The CDR3 is 16 residues long. V was shortened by 1 base and J by 4 bases, with 14 bases between the two germline ends. Germline values: CDR1 SGHTA, CDR2 FQGNSA.

The chain carries TRBV7-2 and TRBJ2-1, with a weak D call TRBD2 (6 bases). This clonotype originated in a woman aged 25 to 45 in good health. The sequenced material came from blood. The DNA for the CDR3 is TGTGCCAGCAGCTTAGAGTGGCGGGGCCCTTACAATGAGCAGTTCTTC. As protein: CASSLEWRGPYNEQFF. Filled out from reference TRBV7-2 and TRBJ2-1, the complete variable domain reads GAGVSQSPSNKVTEKGKDVELRCDPISGHTALYWYRQSLGQGLEFLIYFQGNSAPDKSGLPSDRFSAERTGGSVSTLTIQRTQQEDSAVYLCASSLEWRGPYNEQFFGPGTRLTVL.